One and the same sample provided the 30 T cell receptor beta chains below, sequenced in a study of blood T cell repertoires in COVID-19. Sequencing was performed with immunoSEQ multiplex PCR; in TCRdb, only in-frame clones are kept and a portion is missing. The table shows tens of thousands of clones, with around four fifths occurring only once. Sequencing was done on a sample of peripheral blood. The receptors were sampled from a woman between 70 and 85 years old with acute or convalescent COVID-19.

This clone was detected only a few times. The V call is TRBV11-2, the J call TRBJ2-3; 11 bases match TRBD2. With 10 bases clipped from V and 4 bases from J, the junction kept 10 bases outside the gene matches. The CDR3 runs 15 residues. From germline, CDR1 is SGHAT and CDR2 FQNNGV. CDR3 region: CATTALAGGSDTQYF. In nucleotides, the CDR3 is TGTGCCACAACCGCGCTAGCGGGGGGCTCAGATACGCAGTATTTT.

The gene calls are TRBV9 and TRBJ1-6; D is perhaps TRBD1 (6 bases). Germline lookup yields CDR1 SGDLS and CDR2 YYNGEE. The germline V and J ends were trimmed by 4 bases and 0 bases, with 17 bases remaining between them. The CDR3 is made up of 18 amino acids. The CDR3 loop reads CASSHRTDKSSYNSPLHF. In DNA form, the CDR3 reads TGTGCCAGCAGCCATCGGACAGACAAGAGCTCCTATAATTCACCCCTCCACTTT.

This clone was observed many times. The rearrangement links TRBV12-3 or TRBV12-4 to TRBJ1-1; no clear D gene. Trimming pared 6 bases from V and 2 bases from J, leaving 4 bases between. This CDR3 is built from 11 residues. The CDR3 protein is CASRRNTEAFF. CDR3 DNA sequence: TGTGCCAGCAGGCGAAACACTGAAGCTTTCTTT.

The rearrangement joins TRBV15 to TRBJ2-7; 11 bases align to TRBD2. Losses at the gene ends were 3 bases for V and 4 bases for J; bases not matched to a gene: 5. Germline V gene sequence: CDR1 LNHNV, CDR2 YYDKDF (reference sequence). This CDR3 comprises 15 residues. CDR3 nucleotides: TGTGCCACCAGCAGCAGTCTAGCGGGGGGTTACGAGCAGTACTTC. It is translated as CATSSSLAGGYEQYF.

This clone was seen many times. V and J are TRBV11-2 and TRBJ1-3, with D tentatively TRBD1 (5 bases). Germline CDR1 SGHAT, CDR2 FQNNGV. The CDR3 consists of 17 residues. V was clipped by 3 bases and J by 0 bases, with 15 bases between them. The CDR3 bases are TGTGCCAGCAGCTTGACGGACACGTCGAGCTCTGGAAACACCATATATTTT. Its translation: CASSLTDTSSSGNTIYF.

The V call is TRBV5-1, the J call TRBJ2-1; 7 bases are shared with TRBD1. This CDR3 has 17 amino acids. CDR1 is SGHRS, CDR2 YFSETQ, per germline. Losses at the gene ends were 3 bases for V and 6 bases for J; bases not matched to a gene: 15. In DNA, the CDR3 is TGCGCCAGCAGCTCCACTCCTGTAAGACAGGGTGGCAATGAGCAGTTCTTC. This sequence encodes CASSSTPVRQGGNEQFF.

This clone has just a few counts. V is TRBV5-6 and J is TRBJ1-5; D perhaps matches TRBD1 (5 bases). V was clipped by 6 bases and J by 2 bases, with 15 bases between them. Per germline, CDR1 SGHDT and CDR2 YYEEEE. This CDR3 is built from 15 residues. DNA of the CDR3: TGTGCCAGCAACCCAGGGCATCTTGGCAATCAGCCCCAGCATTTT. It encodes CASNPGHLGNQPQHF. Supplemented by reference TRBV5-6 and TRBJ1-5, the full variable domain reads DAGVTQSPTHLIKTRGQQVTLRCSPKSGHDTVSWYQQALGQGPQFIFQYYEEEERQRGNFPDRFSGHQFPNYSSELNVNALLLGDSALYLCASNPGHLGNQPQHFGDGTRLSIL.

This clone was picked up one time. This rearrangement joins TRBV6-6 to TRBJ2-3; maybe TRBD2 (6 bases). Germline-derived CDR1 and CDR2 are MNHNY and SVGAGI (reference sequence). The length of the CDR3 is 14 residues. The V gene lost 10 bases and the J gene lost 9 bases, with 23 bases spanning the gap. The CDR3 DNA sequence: TGTGCCACCGCCTCGGGACTCCCGTTGGAGACGCAGTATTTT. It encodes CATASGLPLETQYF.

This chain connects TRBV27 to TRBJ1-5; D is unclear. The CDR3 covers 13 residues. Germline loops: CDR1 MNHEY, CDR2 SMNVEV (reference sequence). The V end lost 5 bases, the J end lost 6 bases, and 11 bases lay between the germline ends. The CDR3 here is CASSPTWAQPQHF. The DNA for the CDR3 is TGTGCCAGCAGTCCCACCTGGGCTCAGCCCCAGCATTTT.

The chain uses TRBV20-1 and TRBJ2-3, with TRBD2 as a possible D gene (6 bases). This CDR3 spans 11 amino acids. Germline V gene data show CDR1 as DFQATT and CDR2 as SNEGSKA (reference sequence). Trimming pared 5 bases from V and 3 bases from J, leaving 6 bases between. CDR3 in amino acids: CSAGGTDTQYF. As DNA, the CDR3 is TGCAGTGCTGGGGGGACAGATACGCAGTATTTT.

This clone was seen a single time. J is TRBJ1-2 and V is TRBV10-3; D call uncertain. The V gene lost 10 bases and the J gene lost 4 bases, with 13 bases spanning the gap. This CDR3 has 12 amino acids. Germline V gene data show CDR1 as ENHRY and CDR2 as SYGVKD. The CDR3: CATSTGSYGYTF. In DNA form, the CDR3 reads TGTGCCACTTCGACGGGAAGCTATGGCTACACCTTC.

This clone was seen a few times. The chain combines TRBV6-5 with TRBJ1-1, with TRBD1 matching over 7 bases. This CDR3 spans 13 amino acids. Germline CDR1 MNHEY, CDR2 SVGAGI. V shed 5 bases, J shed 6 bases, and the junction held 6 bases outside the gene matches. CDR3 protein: CASSRDSFAEAFF. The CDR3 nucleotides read TGTGCCAGCAGTCGGGACAGCTTCGCTGAAGCTTTCTTT.

The CDR3 reads CASSLQGAYEQYV. In DNA form, the CDR3 reads TGCGCCAGCAGTTTACAGGGGGCCTACGAGCAGTACGTC. The chain employs TRBV10-2 and TRBJ2-7; 8 bases are a match to TRBD1. The germline V gene has CDR1 WSHSY and CDR2 SAAADI. Trimming took 5 bases from V and 2 from J; bases not matched to a gene: 2. The CDR3 contains 13 residues.

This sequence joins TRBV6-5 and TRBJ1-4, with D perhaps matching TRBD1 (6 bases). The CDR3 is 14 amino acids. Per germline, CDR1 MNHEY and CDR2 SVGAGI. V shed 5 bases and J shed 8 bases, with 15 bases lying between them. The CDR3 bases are TGTGCCAGCAGTCTTCAGGGGAGTGGGGAAAAACTGTTTTTT. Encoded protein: CASSLQGSGEKLFF.

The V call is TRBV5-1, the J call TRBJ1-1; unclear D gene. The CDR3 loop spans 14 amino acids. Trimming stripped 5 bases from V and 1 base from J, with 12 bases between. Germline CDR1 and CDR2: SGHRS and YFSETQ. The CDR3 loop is CASSYQASNTEAFF. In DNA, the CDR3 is TGCGCCAGCAGTTACCAGGCCTCGAACACTGAAGCTTTCTTT. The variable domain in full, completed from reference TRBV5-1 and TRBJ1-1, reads KAGVTQTPRYLIKTRGQQVTLSCSPISGHRSVSWYQQTPGQGLQFLFEYFSETQRNKGNFPGRFSGRQFSNSRSEMNVSTLELGDSALYLCASSYQASNTEAFFGQGTRLTVV.

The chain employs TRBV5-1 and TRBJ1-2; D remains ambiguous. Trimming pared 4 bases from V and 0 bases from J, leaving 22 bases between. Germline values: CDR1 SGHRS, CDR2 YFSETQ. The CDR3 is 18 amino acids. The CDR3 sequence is CASSPSRGFGGSNYGYTF. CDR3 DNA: TGCGCCAGCAGCCCCTCCCGAGGATTTGGCGGATCTAACTATGGCTACACCTTC.

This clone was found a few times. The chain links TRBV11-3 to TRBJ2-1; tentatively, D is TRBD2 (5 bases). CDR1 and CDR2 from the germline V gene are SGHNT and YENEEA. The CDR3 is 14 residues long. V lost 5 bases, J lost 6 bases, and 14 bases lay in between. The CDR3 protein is CASSLPSAGNEQFF. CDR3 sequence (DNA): TGTGCCAGCAGCCTCCCATCCGCGGGCAATGAGCAGTTCTTC.

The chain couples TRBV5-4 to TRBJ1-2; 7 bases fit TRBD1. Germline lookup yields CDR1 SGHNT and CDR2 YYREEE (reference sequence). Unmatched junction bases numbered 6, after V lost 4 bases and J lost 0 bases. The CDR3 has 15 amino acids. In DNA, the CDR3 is TGTGCCAGCAGCACTCCCGGGACAGCTAACTATGGCTACACCTTC. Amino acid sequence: CASSTPGTANYGYTF.

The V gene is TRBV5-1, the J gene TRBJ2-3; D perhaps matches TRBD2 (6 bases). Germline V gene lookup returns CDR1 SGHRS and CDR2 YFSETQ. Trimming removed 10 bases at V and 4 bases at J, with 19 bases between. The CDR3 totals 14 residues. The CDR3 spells CASKDAGGADTQYF. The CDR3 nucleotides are TGCGCCTCCAAGGACGCCGGAGGGGCAGATACGCAGTATTTT.

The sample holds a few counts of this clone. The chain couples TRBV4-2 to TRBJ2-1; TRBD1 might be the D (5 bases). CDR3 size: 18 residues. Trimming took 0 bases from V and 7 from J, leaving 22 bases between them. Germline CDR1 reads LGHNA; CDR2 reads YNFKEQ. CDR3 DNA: TGTGCCAGCAGCCAAGATTCAGCTCTTGGCAGGGTAGTTAATGAGCAGTTCTTC. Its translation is CASSQDSALGRVVNEQFF.

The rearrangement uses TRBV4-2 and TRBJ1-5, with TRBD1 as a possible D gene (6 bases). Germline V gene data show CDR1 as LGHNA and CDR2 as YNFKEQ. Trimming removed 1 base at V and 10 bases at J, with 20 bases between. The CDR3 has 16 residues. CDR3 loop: CASSQVVDSLVLPQHF. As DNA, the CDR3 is TGTGCCAGCAGCCAAGTAGTGGACAGCCTGGTTCTTCCCCAGCATTTT.

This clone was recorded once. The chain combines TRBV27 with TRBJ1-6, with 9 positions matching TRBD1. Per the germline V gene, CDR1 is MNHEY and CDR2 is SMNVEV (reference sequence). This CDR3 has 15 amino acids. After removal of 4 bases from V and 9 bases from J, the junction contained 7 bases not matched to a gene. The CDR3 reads CASSSGQGESSPLHF. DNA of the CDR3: TGTGCCAGCAGTTCGGGACAGGGAGAGAGTTCACCCCTCCACTTT.

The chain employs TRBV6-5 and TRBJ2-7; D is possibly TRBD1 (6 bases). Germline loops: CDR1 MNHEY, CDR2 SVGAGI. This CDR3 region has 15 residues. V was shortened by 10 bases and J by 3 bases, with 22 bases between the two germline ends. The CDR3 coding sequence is TGTGCCACCAAAGATCCAGGGGCCTCCTACTACGAGCAGTACTTC. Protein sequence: CATKDPGASYYEQYF.

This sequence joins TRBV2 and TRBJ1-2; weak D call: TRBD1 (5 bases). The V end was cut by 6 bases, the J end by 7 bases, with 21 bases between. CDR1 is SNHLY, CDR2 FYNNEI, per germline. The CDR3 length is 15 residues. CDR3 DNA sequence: TGTGCCAGCAGATTGCAGGGCCTTGTCGGAAGTGGCTACACCTTC. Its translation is CASRLQGLVGSGYTF.

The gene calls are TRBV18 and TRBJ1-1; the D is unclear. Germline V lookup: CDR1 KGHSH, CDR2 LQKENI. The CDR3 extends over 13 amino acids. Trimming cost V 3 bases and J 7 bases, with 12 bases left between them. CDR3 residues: CASSPWSVYEAFF. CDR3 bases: TGTGCCAGCTCACCGTGGAGCGTCTATGAAGCTTTCTTT.

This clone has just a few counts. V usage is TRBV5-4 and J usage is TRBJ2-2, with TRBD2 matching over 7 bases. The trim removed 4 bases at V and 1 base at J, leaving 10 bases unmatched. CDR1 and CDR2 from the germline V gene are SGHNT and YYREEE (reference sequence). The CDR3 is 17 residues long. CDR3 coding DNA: TGTGCCAGCAGCCCCCCCTGGGGGAGGGAGAACACCGGGGAGCTGTTTTTT. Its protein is CASSPPWGRENTGELFF.

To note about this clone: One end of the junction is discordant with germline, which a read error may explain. The CDR3 DNA follows: TGTGCCTGGGGTGTACTAGGCCCATCGGGGGGCTACACCTTC. Encoded protein: CAWGVLGPSGGYTF. The V call is TRBV30, the J call TRBJ1-2; no firm D call. From germline, CDR1 is GTSNPN and CDR2 SVGIG (reference sequence). CDR3 length: 14 amino acids.

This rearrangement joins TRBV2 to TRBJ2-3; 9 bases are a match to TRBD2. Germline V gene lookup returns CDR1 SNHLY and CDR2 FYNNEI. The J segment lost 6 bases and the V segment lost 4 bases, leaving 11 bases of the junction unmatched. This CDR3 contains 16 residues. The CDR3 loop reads CASSAPGRGGKDTQYF. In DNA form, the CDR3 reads TGTGCCAGCAGTGCCCCTGGGCGGGGGGGTAAGGATACGCAGTATTTT.

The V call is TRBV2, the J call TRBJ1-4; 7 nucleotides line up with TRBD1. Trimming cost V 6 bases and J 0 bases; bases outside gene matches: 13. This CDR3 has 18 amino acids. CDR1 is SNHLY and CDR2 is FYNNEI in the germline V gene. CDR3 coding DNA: TGTGCCAGCAGGATCCGACAGGGAGGTGCAGCAACTAATGAAAAACTGTTTTTT. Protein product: CASRIRQGGAATNEKLFF.

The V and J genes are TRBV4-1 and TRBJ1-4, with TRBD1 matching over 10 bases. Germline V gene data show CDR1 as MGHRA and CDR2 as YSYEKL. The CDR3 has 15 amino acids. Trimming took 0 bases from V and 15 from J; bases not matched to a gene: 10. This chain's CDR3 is CASSQEGTGAILVFF. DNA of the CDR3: TGCGCCAGCAGCCAAGAGGGGACAGGGGCCATATTGGTGTTTTTT.